This TCR beta chain comes out of a study of CXCR3-negative and CXCR3-positive naive CD8 T cells. Points from the study as a whole: Comparison of naive cells showed more hydrophobic TRB CDR3s in CXCR3-positive than in CXCR3-negative naive cells. Naive cells, whether CXCR3-negative or CXCR3-positive, had similar TRBV-TRBJ usage, while memory cells differed.

UMI-labeled 5' RACE TRB cDNA libraries were prepared from the cells. After re-calling the 5' RACE reads, TCRdb lists one entry per CDR3 protein, DNA absent. The sample's table shows roughly 120,000 distinct CDR3 sequences. Of note for this clonotype: Its target is unknown.

This CDR3 spans 13 amino acids. CDR1 is MGHDK, CDR2 SYGVNS, per germline. The sequence was obtained from a human donor in good health. Some clones in this sample may be carry-over from other donors' samples. The sample taken for sequencing was naive CXCR3+ CD8+ T cells from blood. The subset was: CD45RO-CCR7+CD27+CD95- naive CD8+ T cells expressing CXCR3 (TNR3+). The rearrangement links TRBV25-1 to TRBJ2-1; TCRdb reports TRBD1, a call that lacks DNA to check it against. The CDR3 loop is CASHRTGKDEQFF.